The entry below gives a single TCR beta chain sequence along with its context. Primers: 60 Vbeta forward and 13 Jbeta reverse. The data were produced by immunoSEQ multiplex PCR, yet TCRdb's version contains in-frame clones alone and is incomplete. The top ten clones hold roughly 1.8% of a sample with 100,000 to 150,000 clones, 60% to 85% of them seen once. The source of the sample is a study of cytomegalovirus exposure and HLA in healthy donors. Study information: There were 117 million unique TCR beta sequences, drawn from about 179 million T cells, in an earlier analysis.

Germline assignment: CDR1 SEHNR and CDR2 FQNEAQ (reference sequence). The CDR3 spans 13 residues. Between the trimmed V and J ends, which lost 7 bases and 0 bases, there was a span of 10 bases. V and J are TRBV7-9 and TRBJ2-7, with a possible D match to TRBD1 (6 bases). The TCR sequence derives from a woman aged 40 to 50 in good health and CMV-seronegative. Material: PBMCs. This CDR3 is CASKPDSSYEQYF. The CDR3 DNA follows: TGTGCCAGCAAACCGGACAGCTCCTACGAGCAGTACTTC.